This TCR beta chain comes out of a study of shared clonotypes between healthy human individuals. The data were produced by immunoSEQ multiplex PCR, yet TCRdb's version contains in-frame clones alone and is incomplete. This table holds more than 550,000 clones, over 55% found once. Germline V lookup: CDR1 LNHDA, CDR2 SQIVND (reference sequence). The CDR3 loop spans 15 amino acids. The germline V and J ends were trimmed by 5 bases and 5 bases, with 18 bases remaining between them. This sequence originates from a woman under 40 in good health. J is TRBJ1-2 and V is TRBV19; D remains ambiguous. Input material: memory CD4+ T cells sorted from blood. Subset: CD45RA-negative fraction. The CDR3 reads CASSDPRGETYGYTF. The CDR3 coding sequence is TGTGCCAGTAGTGACCCCCGGGGAGAAACATATGGCTACACCTTC. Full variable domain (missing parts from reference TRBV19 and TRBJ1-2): DGGITQSPKYLFRKEGQNVTLSCEQNLNHDAMYWYRQDPGQGLRLIYYSQIVNDFQKGDIAEGYSVSREKKESFPLTVTSAQKNPTAFYLCASSDPRGETYGYTFGSGTRLTVV.